Following are 6 T cell receptor beta chains from one sample sequenced in a study of breast tumors, draining lymph nodes, adjacent tissues (dated by TCRdb to 2016 to 2017). The library was generated by multiplex PCR. Sequencer: Illumina HiSeq 2000. Using fastp at Q25 and MiXCR, TCRdb reprocessed the public reads and kept productive beta chains. Every distinct CDR3 protein forms one entry, paired with its most common genes and DNA. The sample contains about 14,000 distinct CDR3 sequences, 45% to 70% of them found a single time. The ten top clones hold 30% to 35% of the sample. The sample comprised tumor-adjacent breast tissue. The receptors shown here come from a female donor with breast cancer. Some clones in this sample may be carry-over from other donors' samples.

This clonotype is labeled as medium-sized. The genes are TRBV7-2 and TRBJ2-7; D is unresolved. CDR3 length equals 14 residues. The germline V gene has CDR1 SGHTA and CDR2 FQGNSA. The V end lost 5 bases, the J end lost 1 base, and 12 bases lay between the germline ends. CDR3 sequence (DNA): TGTGCCAGCAGCCCATCCCAGAGGTCCTACGAGCAGTACTTC. This encodes CASSPSQRSYEQYF. Full variable domain (remainder filled in from reference TRBV7-2 and TRBJ2-7): GAGVSQSPSNKVTEKGKDVELRCDPISGHTALYWYRQSLGQGLEFLIYFQGNSAPDKSGLPSDRFSAERTGGSVSTLTIQRTQQEDSAVYLCASSPSQRSYEQYFGPGTRLTVT.

The rearrangement links TRBV20-1 to TRBJ1-3; 7 nucleotides line up with TRBD1. Germline V gene lookup returns CDR1 DFQATT and CDR2 SNEGSKA (reference sequence). The CDR3 runs 13 residues. The junction had 3 bases not matched to a gene; V was cut back by 3 bases and J by 4 bases. CDR3 nucleotide sequence: TGCAGTGCTAGCCCGACAGGGGGAAACACCATATATTTT. The encoded protein is CSASPTGGNTIYF.

This rearrangement joins TRBV11-2 to TRBJ2-1, with 13 bases lining up with TRBD2. From germline, CDR1 is SGHAT and CDR2 FQNNGV. The junction had 5 bases not matched to a gene; V was cut back by 2 bases and J by 7 bases. The CDR3 runs to 16 residues. The CDR3 here is CASSLNPGLAGNEQFF. The CDR3 DNA is TGTGCCAGCAGCTTAAATCCGGGACTAGCGGGAAATGAGCAGTTCTTC.

V is TRBV6-1 and J is TRBJ1-3; no firm D call. Germline V gene data show CDR1 as MNHNS and CDR2 as SASEGT. The V end lost 0 bases, the J end lost 2 bases, and 8 bases lay between the germline ends. This CDR3 has 15 amino acids. The CDR3 spells CASSEASVPGNTIYF. For the CDR3, the DNA is TGTGCCAGCAGTGAAGCGAGTGTACCTGGAAACACCATATATTTT.

The chain recombines TRBV11-3 with TRBJ2-1; D uncertain. The CDR3 covers 14 residues. The V end was cut by 1 base, the J end by 6 bases, with 10 bases between. Germline loops: CDR1 SGHNT, CDR2 YENEEA. Here the CDR3 DNA reads TGTGCCAGCAGCTTAGGGTTGAGTAGCAATGAGCAGTTCTTC. Translation: CASSLGLSSNEQFF. The full variable domain, with the rest looked up from reference TRBV11-3 and TRBJ2-1, is EAGVVQSPRYKIIEKKQPVAFWCNPISGHNTLYWYLQNLGQGPELLIRYENEEAVDDSQLPKDRFSAERLKGVDSTLKIQPAELGDSAVYLCASSLGLSSNEQFFGPGTRLTVL.

The V call is TRBV10-3, the J call TRBJ2-5; 9 positions agree with TRBD2. The CDR3 has 14 residues. With 8 bases clipped from V and 0 bases from J, the junction kept 4 bases outside the gene matches. Germline lookup yields CDR1 ENHRY and CDR2 SYGVKD. The CDR3 coding sequence is TGTGCCATCGGGGCGGGGGGGAACCAAGAGACCCAGTACTTC. Translated: CAIGAGGNQETQYF.